These T cell receptor beta chains were read from a single sample in a study of beta chain features in type 1 diabetes. Only in-frame clones appear in the TCRdb table, and some are missing; sequencing was by immunoSEQ multiplex PCR. The table has some 250,000 clones, about 26% seen once. Source material: central memory CD4+ T cells from blood. These receptor sequences come from a man aged 25 to 45 in good health. CDR3s leave out the opening cysteine and the closing phenylalanine or tryptophan. The D gene is left open where the match is weak. The size entry is marked missing in some rows and otherwise reads once, few, many or a size class.

AISETGGRSTDTQY	TRBV10-3	few	TRBD2	TRBJ2-3
ASSQAGQGGGYT	TRBV7-2	-	TRBD1	TRBJ1-2
SVVSGVLQETQY	TRBV29-1	-	-	TRBJ2-5
ASSLGPYNEQF	TRBV18	many	-	TRBJ2-1
ATAGTSGNSEQF	TRBV6-5	many	TRBD2	TRBJ2-1
ASSVVSSDVGTGELF	TRBV9	-	-	TRBJ2-2
ASSPGPPNSYEQY	TRBV27	-	-	TRBJ2-7
AISGGASGSYNEQF	TRBV10-3	-	-	TRBJ2-1
ASRAGQGGTYEQY	TRBV2	-	TRBD1	TRBJ2-7
ASSQSNGGYGYT	TRBV11-2	few	-	TRBJ1-2
AWSGQGLAGRDTQY	TRBV30	-	TRBD2	TRBJ2-3
AIRPRDLTDTQY	TRBV10-3	-	-	TRBJ2-3
ASSRTAYEQY	TRBV10-2	few	-	TRBJ2-7
ASSLSGMNSYEQY	TRBV28	-	-	TRBJ2-7
ASSQSVYRGSTDTQY	TRBV23-1	many	TRBD1	TRBJ2-3
ASGDRDSPLH	TRBV27	-	TRBD1	TRBJ1-6
ATSRDIGGAHYGYT	TRBV15	-	-	TRBJ1-2
ASSLESASYAGELF	TRBV5-1	-	-	TRBJ2-2
ASSSPTSGPGTQY	TRBV7-2	-	TRBD2	TRBJ2-3
ASNRERVGYEQY	TRBV6-1	-	-	TRBJ2-7
ASSQDVVTSGRNEQF	TRBV4-3	few	TRBD2	TRBJ2-1
ATSRSGSSYEQY	TRBV15	few	TRBD2	TRBJ2-7